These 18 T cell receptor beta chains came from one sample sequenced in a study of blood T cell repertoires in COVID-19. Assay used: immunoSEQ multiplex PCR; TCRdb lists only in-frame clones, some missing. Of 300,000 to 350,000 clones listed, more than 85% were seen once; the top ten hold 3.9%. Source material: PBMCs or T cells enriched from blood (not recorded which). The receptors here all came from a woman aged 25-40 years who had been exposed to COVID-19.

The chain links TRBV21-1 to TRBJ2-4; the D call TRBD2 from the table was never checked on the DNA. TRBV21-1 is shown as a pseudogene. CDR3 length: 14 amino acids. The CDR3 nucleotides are TGTGCCAGCAGCATACGGTCAGCGGTTAACATTCAGTACTTC. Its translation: CASSIRSAVNIQYF.

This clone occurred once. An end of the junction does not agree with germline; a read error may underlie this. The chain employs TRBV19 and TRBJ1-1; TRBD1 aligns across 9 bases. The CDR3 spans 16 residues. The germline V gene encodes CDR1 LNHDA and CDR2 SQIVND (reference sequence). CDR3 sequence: CASNSPGGQGATEAFF. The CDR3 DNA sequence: TGTGCTAGTAATTCCCCCGGGGGACAGGGAGCCACTGAAGCTTTCTTT.

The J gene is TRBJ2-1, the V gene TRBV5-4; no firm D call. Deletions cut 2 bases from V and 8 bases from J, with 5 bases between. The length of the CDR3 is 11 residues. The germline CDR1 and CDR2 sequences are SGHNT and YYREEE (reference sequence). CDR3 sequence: CASSFEDEQFF. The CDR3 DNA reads TGTGCCAGCAGCTTTGAGGATGAGCAGTTCTTC.

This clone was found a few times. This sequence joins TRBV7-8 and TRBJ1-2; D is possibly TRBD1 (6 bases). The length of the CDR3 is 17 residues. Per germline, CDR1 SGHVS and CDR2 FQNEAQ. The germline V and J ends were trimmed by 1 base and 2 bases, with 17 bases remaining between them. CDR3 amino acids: CASSLGGRQVGNYGYTF. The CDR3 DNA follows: TGTGCCAGCAGCTTAGGGGGACGACAGGTGGGGAACTATGGCTACACCTTC. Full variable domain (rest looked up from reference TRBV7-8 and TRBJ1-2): GAGVSQSPRYKVAKRGQDVALRCDPISGHVSLFWYQQALGQGPEFLTYFQNEAQLDKSGLPSDRFFAERPEGSVSTLKIQRTQQEDSAVYLCASSLGGRQVGNYGYTFGSGTRLTVV.

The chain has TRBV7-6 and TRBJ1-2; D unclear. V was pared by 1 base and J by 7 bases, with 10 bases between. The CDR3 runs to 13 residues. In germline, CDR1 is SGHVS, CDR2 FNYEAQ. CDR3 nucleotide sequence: TGTGCCAGCAGCTTAGGAGAGGGCGGTGGCTACACCTTC. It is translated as CASSLGEGGGYTF.

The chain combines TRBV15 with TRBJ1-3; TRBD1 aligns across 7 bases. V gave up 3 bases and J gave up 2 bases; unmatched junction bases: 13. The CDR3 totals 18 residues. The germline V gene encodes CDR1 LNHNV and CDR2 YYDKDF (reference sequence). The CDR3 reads CATSSSRAGGQAGNTIYF. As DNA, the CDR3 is TGTGCCACCAGCAGCAGCAGGGCAGGGGGTCAAGCTGGAAACACCATATATTTT. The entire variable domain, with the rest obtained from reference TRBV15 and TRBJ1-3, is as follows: DAMVIQNPRYQVTQFGKPVTLSCSQTLNHNVMYWYQQKSSQAPKLLFHYYDKDFNNEADTPDNFQSRRPNTSFCFLDIRSPGLGDTAMYLCATSSSRAGGQAGNTIYFGEGSWLTVV.

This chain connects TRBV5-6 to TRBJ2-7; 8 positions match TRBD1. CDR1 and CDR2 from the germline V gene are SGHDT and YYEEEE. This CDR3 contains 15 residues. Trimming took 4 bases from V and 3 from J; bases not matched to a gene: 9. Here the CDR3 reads CASSRAGTGLYEQYF. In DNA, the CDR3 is TGTGCCAGCAGCCGGGCCGGGACAGGCCTCTACGAGCAGTACTTC.

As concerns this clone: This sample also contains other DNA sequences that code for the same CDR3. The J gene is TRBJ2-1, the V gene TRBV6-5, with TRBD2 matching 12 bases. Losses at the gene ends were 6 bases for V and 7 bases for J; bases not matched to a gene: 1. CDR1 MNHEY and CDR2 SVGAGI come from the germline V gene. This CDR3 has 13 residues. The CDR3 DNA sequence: TGTGCCAGCAGACTAGCGGGGGGTAATGAGCAGTTCTTC. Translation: CASRLAGGNEQFF.

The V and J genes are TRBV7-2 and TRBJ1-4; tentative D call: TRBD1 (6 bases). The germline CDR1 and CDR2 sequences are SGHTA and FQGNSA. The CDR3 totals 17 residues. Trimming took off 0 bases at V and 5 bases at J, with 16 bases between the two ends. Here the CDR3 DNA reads TGTGCCAGCAGCTTAGCACATACAGGGATCCCAAATGAAAAACTGTTTTTT. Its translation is CASSLAHTGIPNEKLFF.

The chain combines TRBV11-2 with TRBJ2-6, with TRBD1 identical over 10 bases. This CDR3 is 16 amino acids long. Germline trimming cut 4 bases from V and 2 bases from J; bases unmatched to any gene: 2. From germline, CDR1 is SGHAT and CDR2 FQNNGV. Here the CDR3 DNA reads TGTGCCAGCAGCTCTGACAGGGGGCCTGGGGCCAACGTCCTGACTTTC. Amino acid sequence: CASSSDRGPGANVLTF. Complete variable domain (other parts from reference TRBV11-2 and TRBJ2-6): EAGVAQSPRYKIIEKRQSVAFWCNPISGHATLYWYQQILGQGPKLLIQFQNNGVVDDSQLPKDRFSAERLKGVDSTLKIQPAKLEDSAVYLCASSSDRGPGANVLTFGAGSRLTVL.

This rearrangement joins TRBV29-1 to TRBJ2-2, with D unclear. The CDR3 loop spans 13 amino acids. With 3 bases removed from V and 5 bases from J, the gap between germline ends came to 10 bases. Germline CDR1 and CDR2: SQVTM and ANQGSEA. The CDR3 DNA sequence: TGCAGCGTTGATACACATTTAACCGGGGAGCTGTTTTTT. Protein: CSVDTHLTGELFF.

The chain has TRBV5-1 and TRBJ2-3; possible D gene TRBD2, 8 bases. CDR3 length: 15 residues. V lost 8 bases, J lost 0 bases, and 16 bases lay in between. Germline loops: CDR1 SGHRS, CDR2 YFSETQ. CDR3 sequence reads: CASRDSGGSTDTQYF. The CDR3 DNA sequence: TGCGCCAGTAGGGACAGCGGGGGAAGCACAGATACGCAGTATTTT.

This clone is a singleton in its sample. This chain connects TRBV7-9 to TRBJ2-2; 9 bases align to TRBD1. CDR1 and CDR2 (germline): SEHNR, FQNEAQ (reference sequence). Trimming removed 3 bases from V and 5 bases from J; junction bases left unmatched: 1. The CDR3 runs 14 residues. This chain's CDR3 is CASSFGQGTGELFF. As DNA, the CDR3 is TGTGCCAGCAGCTTCGGACAGGGGACCGGGGAGCTGTTTTTT.

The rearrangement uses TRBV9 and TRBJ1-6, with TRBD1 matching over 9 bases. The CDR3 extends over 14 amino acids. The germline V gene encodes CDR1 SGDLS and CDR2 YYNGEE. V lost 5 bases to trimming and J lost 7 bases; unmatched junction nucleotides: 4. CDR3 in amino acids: CASRFGQGNSPLHF. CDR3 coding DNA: TGTGCCAGCAGATTCGGACAGGGGAATTCACCCCTCCACTTT.

CDR3 residues: CASSLSGGTEAFF. In DNA, the CDR3 is TGTGCCAGCAGCCTTTCTGGAGGCACTGAAGCTTTCTTT. The chain employs TRBV9 and TRBJ1-1, with no clear D. The CDR3 is 13 amino acids. Trimming stripped 4 bases from V and 4 bases from J, with 11 bases between. The germline V gene has CDR1 SGDLS and CDR2 YYNGEE.

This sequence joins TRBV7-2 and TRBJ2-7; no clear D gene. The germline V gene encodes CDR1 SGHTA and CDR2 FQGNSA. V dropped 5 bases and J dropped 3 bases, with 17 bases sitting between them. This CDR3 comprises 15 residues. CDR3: CASSTRGAGSYEQYF. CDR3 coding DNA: TGTGCCAGCAGCACGAGAGGTGCCGGCAGCTACGAGCAGTACTTC.

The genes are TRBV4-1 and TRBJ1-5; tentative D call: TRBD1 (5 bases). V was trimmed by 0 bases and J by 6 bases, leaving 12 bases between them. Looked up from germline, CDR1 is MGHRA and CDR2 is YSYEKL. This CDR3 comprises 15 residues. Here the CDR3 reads CASSQEGRAIQPQHF. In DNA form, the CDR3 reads TGCGCCAGCAGCCAAGAGGGCAGGGCCATTCAGCCCCAGCATTTT.

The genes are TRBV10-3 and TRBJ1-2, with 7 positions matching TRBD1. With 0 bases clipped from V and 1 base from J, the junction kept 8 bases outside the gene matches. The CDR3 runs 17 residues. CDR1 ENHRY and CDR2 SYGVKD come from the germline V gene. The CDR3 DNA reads TGTGCCATCAGTGAGTCTCCCGGACAGGTTCTTAACTATGGCTACACCTTC. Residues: CAISESPGQVLNYGYTF.